This TCR beta chain was documented in a study of blood T cell repertoires in COVID-19. Overall study context: The samples span acute and convalescent COVID-19 from the United States, Italy and Spain. Sample material is recorded as cDNA or gDNA derived from T cells, B-cell-depleted T cells, or PBMCs.

Germline V gene sequence: CDR1 SGHDT, CDR2 YYEEEE. V was pared by 1 base and J by 3 bases, with 5 bases of the junction left unmatched. The CDR3 totals 15 residues. In the source study's methods: Scientists estimated how many nucleated cells there were by amplifying reference gene primers. Libraries were prepared by immunoSEQ multiplex PCR; TCRdb keeps only in-frame clonotypes and omits some of them. V, J and clone size were drawn from that table, and D and trimming were deduced from the DNA. The table records 650,000 to 800,000 clones, about nine tenths of them present only once. The specimen sequenced was peripheral blood. The V call is TRBV5-6, the J call TRBJ1-1; 8 nucleotides align to TRBD1. The origin of this receptor is a woman younger than 30 with acute or convalescent COVID-19. The CDR3 loop is CASSLFGQGDTEAFF. The CDR3 coding sequence is TGTGCCAGCAGCTTGTTTGGACAGGGTGACACTGAAGCTTTCTTT.